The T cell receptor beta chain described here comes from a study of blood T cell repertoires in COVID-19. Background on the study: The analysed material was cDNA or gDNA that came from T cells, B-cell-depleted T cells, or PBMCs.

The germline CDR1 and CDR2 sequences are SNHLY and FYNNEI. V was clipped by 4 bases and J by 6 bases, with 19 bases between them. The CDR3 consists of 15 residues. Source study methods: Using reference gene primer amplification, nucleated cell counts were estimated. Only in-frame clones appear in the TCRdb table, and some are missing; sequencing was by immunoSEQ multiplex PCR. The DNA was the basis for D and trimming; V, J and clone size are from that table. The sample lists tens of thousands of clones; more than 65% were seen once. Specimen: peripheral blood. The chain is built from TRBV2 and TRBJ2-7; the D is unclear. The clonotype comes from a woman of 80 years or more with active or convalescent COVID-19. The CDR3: CASSAGFIAPSEQYF. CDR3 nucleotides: TGTGCCAGCAGTGCTGGCTTCATCGCCCCCAGCGAGCAGTACTTC.